This entry lists 20 T cell receptor beta chains sequenced from one sample in a study of blood T cell repertoires in COVID-19. Method: immunoSEQ multiplex PCR; TCRdb's copy keeps in-frame clones and lacks some. The repertoire includes fewer than 350,000 clones, 88% of them detected once, and around 1% sits in the top ten. Sequencing used PBMCs or T cells enriched from blood (not recorded which). The receptor set was obtained from a woman between 25 and 40 years old who had recovered from COVID-19.

V and J are TRBV5-1 and TRBJ2-7; weak D call: TRBD2 (7 bases). With 2 bases removed from V and 7 bases from J, the gap between germline ends came to 16 bases. The CDR3 is 14 amino acids. Per the germline V gene, CDR1 is SGHRS and CDR2 is YFSETQ. For the CDR3, the DNA is TGCGCCAGCAGCTTCTTCGGCGGGGGCTGGGAGCAGTACTTC. This gives the protein CASSFFGGGWEQYF. The entire variable domain, with the rest obtained from reference TRBV5-1 and TRBJ2-7, is as follows: KAGVTQTPRYLIKTRGQQVTLSCSPISGHRSVSWYQQTPGQGLQFLFEYFSETQRNKGNFPGRFSGRQFSNSRSEMNVSTLELGDSALYLCASSFFGGGWEQYFGPGTRLTVT.

CDR3 sequence reads: CASSARDSSYEQYF. CDR3 nucleotides: TGTGCCAGCAGCGCCCGGGACAGCTCCTACGAGCAGTACTTC. This chain joins TRBV7-9 and TRBJ2-7; 7 bases map to TRBD1. This CDR3 has 14 amino acids. The germline V gene encodes CDR1 SEHNR and CDR2 FQNEAQ (reference sequence). V trimming: 5 bases; J trimming: 0 bases; junction bases outside the gene matches: 4.

The chain joins TRBV25-1 to TRBJ2-3; 13 nucleotides match TRBD2. Per the germline V gene, CDR1 is MGHDK and CDR2 is SYGVNS. The J segment lost 2 bases and the V segment lost 5 bases, leaving 10 bases of the junction unmatched. The CDR3 spans 18 residues. The CDR3 loop reads CASSPERTSGGVTDTQYF. The CDR3 DNA is TGTGCCAGCAGTCCCGAGAGGACTAGCGGGGGTGTCACAGATACGCAGTATTTT.

The sample holds many counts of this clone. The rearrangement joins TRBV19 to TRBJ1-4, with no clear D. Germline loops: CDR1 LNHDA, CDR2 SQIVND (reference sequence). This CDR3 region has 14 residues. V lost 6 bases to trimming and J lost 1 base, with 9 bases between them. CDR3 residues: CASSLQLTNEKLFF. The CDR3 DNA follows: TGTGCCAGTAGCCTACAGCTAACTAATGAAAAACTGTTTTTT. Using reference TRBV19 and TRBJ1-4 for the parts outside the CDR3, the full variable domain is DGGITQSPKYLFRKEGQNVTLSCEQNLNHDAMYWYRQDPGQGLRLIYYSQIVNDFQKGDIAEGYSVSREKKESFPLTVTSAQKNPTAFYLCASSLQLTNEKLFFGSGTQLSVL.

The gene calls are TRBV10-3 and TRBJ1-2; 9 bases map to TRBD1. With 6 bases clipped from V and 3 bases from J, the junction kept 5 bases outside the gene matches. CDR1 ENHRY and CDR2 SYGVKD come from the germline V gene. This CDR3 has 14 amino acids. Here the CDR3 reads CAISGQGNYYGYTF. The CDR3 coding sequence is TGTGCCATCAGCGGACAGGGGAACTACTATGGCTACACCTTC.

The chain uses TRBV4-1 and TRBJ2-1; perhaps TRBD2 as D (5 bases). The CDR3 runs to 15 residues. CDR1 is MGHRA, CDR2 YSYEKL, per germline. Deletions cut 4 bases from V and 0 bases from J, with 10 bases between. The CDR3 sequence: CASSRAVVSYNEQFF. The CDR3 DNA reads TGCGCCAGCAGCCGAGCGGTGGTCTCCTACAATGAGCAGTTCTTC.

The chain couples TRBV27 to TRBJ2-7, with D possibly TRBD1 on 5 matching bases. Germline values: CDR1 MNHEY, CDR2 SMNVEV (reference sequence). The CDR3 is 13 amino acids. V lost 6 bases, J lost 3 bases, and 12 bases lay in between. In DNA, the CDR3 is TGTGCCAGCAGCTGGACATTTGGCTACGAGCAGTACTTC. Translation gives CASSWTFGYEQYF.

The J gene is TRBJ1-2, the V gene TRBV7-2; D is uncertain. The CDR3 runs to 13 residues. The germline gives CDR1 SGHTA, CDR2 FQGNSA. Trimming left V 1 base short and J 4 bases short, with 7 bases between. The CDR3 bases are TGTGCCAGCAGCTTAGGCCAGTCCTATGGCTACACCTTC. Protein product: CASSLGQSYGYTF.

The V and J genes are TRBV27 and TRBJ2-1; 7 nucleotides agree with TRBD2. The ends lost 6 bases at V and 2 bases at J; junction bases unmatched: 13. Germline V gives CDR1 MNHEY, CDR2 SMNVEV (reference sequence). The CDR3 length is 17 residues. CDR3 sequence: CASSSPPRRETYNEQFF. The CDR3, as DNA: TGTGCCAGCAGCTCCCCCCCCCGGCGGGAGACCTACAATGAGCAGTTCTTC.

The chain carries TRBV11-2 and TRBJ2-1; TRBD2 agrees at 12 bases. This CDR3 has 17 amino acids. The V gene end was trimmed by 5 bases and the J gene end by 8 bases; junction bases not matched to a gene: 13. Germline lookup yields CDR1 SGHAT and CDR2 FQNNGV. The CDR3 here is CASSLLVWTSGVDEQFF. The DNA for the CDR3 is TGTGCCAGCAGCCTACTGGTCTGGACTAGCGGGGTCGATGAGCAGTTCTTC.

This chain connects TRBV7-9 to TRBJ2-7; D is ambiguous. Trimming shortened V by 5 bases and J by 1 base, and 15 bases separated the two germline ends. The germline gives CDR1 SEHNR, CDR2 FQNEAQ (reference sequence). The CDR3 has 15 amino acids. CDR3 DNA: TGTGCCAGCAGCCCCTCGACGGGTAGATCCTACGAGCAGTACTTC. Translation: CASSPSTGRSYEQYF.

This clone was observed a single time. The gene calls are TRBV5-1 and TRBJ2-7, with TRBD2 matching 13 bases. This CDR3 spans 15 amino acids. J lost 2 bases, V lost 3 bases, and 2 bases had no gene match. Germline V lookup: CDR1 SGHRS, CDR2 YFSETQ. The CDR3 is CASSSTSGGPYEQYF. CDR3 sequence (DNA): TGCGCCAGCAGCTCGACTAGCGGGGGGCCCTACGAGCAGTACTTC.

This clone was detected only once. This chain connects TRBV10-3 to TRBJ1-1; TRBD1 is a possible D gene (5 bases). This CDR3 is built from 13 residues. Trimming shortened V by 4 bases and J by 1 base, and 7 bases separated the two germline ends. Per the germline V gene, CDR1 is ENHRY and CDR2 is SYGVKD. This CDR3 reads CAISGRANTEAFF. DNA of the CDR3: TGTGCCATCAGTGGCAGGGCGAACACTGAAGCTTTCTTT.

The gene calls are TRBV5-6 and TRBJ2-1, with 7 bases aligning to TRBD1. Trimming cost V 3 bases and J 0 bases; bases outside gene matches: 6. The V gene's germline CDR1 is SGHDT and CDR2 YYEEEE. This CDR3 is built from 16 residues. For the CDR3, the DNA is TGTGCCAGCAGCTCTATGACAGGGAGCTCCTACAATGAGCAGTTCTTC. This codes for CASSSMTGSSYNEQFF.

The genes are TRBV4-1 and TRBJ2-2; 7 bases map to TRBD2. CDR3 length equals 15 residues. Trimming at V came to 1 base and at J to 7 bases, leaving 6 bases not matched to a gene. Germline CDR1 reads MGHRA; CDR2 reads YSYEKL. The CDR3 region is CASSQGEGRVGELFF. The CDR3 coding sequence is TGCGCCAGCAGCCAAGGGGAGGGCCGCGTCGGGGAGCTGTTTTTT.

This chain joins TRBV5-1 and TRBJ1-1; 7 bases map to TRBD1. CDR3 length: 14 amino acids. The V segment lost 1 base and the J segment 8 bases; nucleotides outside the gene matches: 8. Germline V CDR1 and CDR2: SGHRS, YFSETQ. The CDR3 sequence: CASSLPAAGGEAFF. For the CDR3, the DNA is TGCGCCAGCAGCTTGCCTGCGGCAGGGGGGGAAGCTTTCTTT.

The chain employs TRBV4-1 and TRBJ2-1; TRBD2 matches at 11 bases. Per the germline V gene, CDR1 is MGHRA and CDR2 is YSYEKL. The J segment lost 7 bases and the V segment lost 1 base, leaving 0 bases of the junction unmatched. This CDR3 has 14 amino acids. The CDR3 nucleotides read TGCGCCAGCAGCCAAGGACTAGCGGGAAATGAGCAGTTCTTC. Encoded protein: CASSQGLAGNEQFF.

J is TRBJ1-6 and V is TRBV5-1; 10 bases are shared with TRBD1. Trimming cost V 0 bases and J 13 bases; bases outside gene matches: 4. The CDR3 loop spans 14 amino acids. Germline V gives CDR1 SGHRS, CDR2 YFSETQ. CDR3: CASSLEGQGYPLHF. The CDR3 region has the DNA TGCGCCAGCAGCTTGGAGGGACAGGGGTATCCCCTCCACTTT.

The chain uses TRBV20-1 and TRBJ2-7; perhaps TRBD2 as D (6 bases). The germline gives CDR1 DFQATT, CDR2 SNEGSKA (reference sequence). CDR3 length: 16 amino acids. The V gene lost 3 bases and the J gene lost 0 bases, with 18 bases spanning the gap. CDR3 in amino acids: CSASDLKDGSSYEQYF. DNA for the CDR3: TGCAGTGCTAGTGACCTCAAGGACGGGAGCTCCTACGAGCAGTACTTC.

This chain connects TRBV10-3 to TRBJ1-6, with TRBD1 matching over 10 bases. CDR3 length: 15 residues. The V gene end was trimmed by 6 bases and the J gene end by 5 bases; junction bases not matched to a gene: 4. Germline V gives CDR1 ENHRY, CDR2 SYGVKD. The CDR3 DNA is TGTGCCATCAGGGCCGGGACAGGGGATAATTCACCCCTCCACTTT. It encodes CAIRAGTGDNSPLHF.